These T cell receptor beta chains were read from a single sample in a study of T cell responses to AZD1222 COVID-19 vaccine. Produced via immunoSEQ multiplex PCR; TCRdb's table is partial and in-frame only. The repertoire has roughly 70,000 clones, more than 75% of them found once; the top ten carry 4.8%. Source: peripheral blood, taken 28 days after the second dose of the MenACWY control vaccine. These receptors all come from an adult who received the MenACWY meningococcal vaccine as a control. CDR3s include the opening cysteine and the closing phenylalanine or tryptophan. A D gene is named only where the DNA matches it firmly. Clone size is shown for a subset of rows, as once, few, many or a class of expanded clone.

clone_size,j_call,cdr3_length,d_call,v_call,cdr3_nt,cdr3_aa
NA,TRBJ2-5,14,NA,TRBV5-1,TGCGCCAGCGACCTAACAGGGTTCCAGGAGACCCAGTACTTC,CASDLTGFQETQYF
NA,TRBJ2-3,13,NA,TRBV2,TGTGCCAGCAGTCAAAGGGGAATAGATACGCAGTATTTT,CASSQRGIDTQYF
few,TRBJ2-6,17,NA,TRBV6-4,TGTGCCAGCAGTGACCCAAGTCCCCTCAGGGGGGCCAACGTCCTGACTTTC,CASSDPSPLRGANVLTF
NA,TRBJ2-1,15,NA,TRBV28,TGTGCCAGCACCCAAATGGGAGGTACCCACAATGAGCAGTTCTTC,CASTQMGGTHNEQFF
once,TRBJ2-1,11,NA,TRBV7-2,TGTGCCAGCAGCTTTCTTAATGAGCAGTTCTTC,CASSFLNEQFF
few,TRBJ1-1,12,NA,TRBV12-5,TGTGCTAATAAAACAGGATCTACTGAAGCTTTCTTT,CANKTGSTEAFF
NA,TRBJ2-5,14,NA,TRBV3-1/TRBV3-2,TGTGCCAGCAGCTTACAGGGTCTCGGGGAGACCCAGTACTTC,CASSLQGLGETQYF
NA,TRBJ1-5,13,NA,TRBV7-8,TGTGCCAGCAGCTTAGACGACAGTCAGCCCCAGCATTTT,CASSLDDSQPQHF
NA,TRBJ2-7,12,NA,TRBV24-1,TGTGCCACCAGTGGGCCCTCCTACGAGCAGTACTTC,CATSGPSYEQYF
NA,TRBJ2-7,13,TRBD1,TRBV25-1,TGTGCCTGTCGACAGGGTGTATCCTACGAGCAGTACTTC,CACRQGVSYEQYF
NA,TRBJ1-2,16,NA,TRBV28,TGTGCCAGCAGTTTGGGGCAACCTCTTACTAACTATGGCTACACCTTC,CASSLGQPLTNYGYTF
NA,TRBJ2-7,12,NA,TRBV6-5,TGTGCCAGCAGCGAGAGCTCCTACGAGCAGTACTTC,CASSESSYEQYF
few,TRBJ2-5,13,NA,TRBV30,TGTGCCTGGAGTGTAGGCTCGGAAGAGACCCAGTACTTC,CAWSVGSEETQYF
NA,TRBJ1-1,13,NA,TRBV21-1,TGTGCCAGCCGGGTCGCGGGGCTCACTGAAGCTTTCTTT,CASRVAGLTEAFF
NA,TRBJ1-5,13,TRBD1,TRBV2,TGTGCCAGCAGTGGGGACAGGGGGCGGCCCCAGCATTTT,CASSGDRGRPQHF
NA,TRBJ1-2,15,NA,TRBV28,TGTGCCAGCAGTCCTAACAGGGATACGGGGAATGGCTACACCTTC,CASSPNRDTGNGYTF
NA,TRBJ1-6,15,NA,TRBV30,TGTGCCTGGAGTGTACTTGGCGGCGCTAATTCACCCCTCCACTTT,CAWSVLGGANSPLHF
NA,TRBJ2-7,14,NA,TRBV7-9,TGTGCCAGCAGCTTGGCAGGGGTAACCTACGAGCAGTACTTC,CASSLAGVTYEQYF
once,TRBJ2-1,14,TRBD2,TRBV11-2,TGTGCCAGCAGCTTAGAGCGACTAGCGGGAGGGGAGTTCTTC,CASSLERLAGGEFF
NA,TRBJ1-5,13,NA,TRBV27,TGTGCCAGCAGTTTAGGGTGGGGGCAGCCCCAGCATTTT,CASSLGWGQPQHF
NA,TRBJ2-7,12,NA,TRBV29-1,TGCAGCGTCCTGTGGGCGGACCTGGAGCAGTACTTC,CSVLWADLEQYF
NA,TRBJ1-2,15,TRBD1,TRBV9,TGTGCCAGCAGCCGTTTAGGGACAGGGCTTGTCGGCTACACCTTC,CASSRLGTGLVGYTF
NA,TRBJ2-7,14,NA,TRBV7-8,TGTGCCAGCAGCTTGAACTTTGCCTCCTACGAGCAGTACTTC,CASSLNFASYEQYF
once,TRBJ1-2,13,NA,TRBV7-8,TGTGCCAGCAGCCGGGACACGTCCTATGGCTACACCTTC,CASSRDTSYGYTF
NA,TRBJ2-3,11,NA,TRBV20-1,TGCAGTGCTAGAGCGGGAAGTACGCAGTATTTT,CSARAGSTQYF
NA,TRBJ2-2,16,TRBD1,TRBV7-8,TGTGCCAGCAGCCGAGGGGGCAGCGCGAACACCGGGGAGCTGTTTTTT,CASSRGGSANTGELFF
NA,TRBJ2-7,17,TRBD2,TRBV3-1/TRBV3-2,TGTGCCAGCAGCCAAGGGCTAGCGGGGGACCCAAGGTTCGAGCAGTACTTC,CASSQGLAGDPRFEQYF
NA,TRBJ2-7,15,TRBD1,TRBV7-2,TGTGCCAGCAGCTCTGTCATCGGGACAGTAGGCGAGCAGTACTTC,CASSSVIGTVGEQYF
NA,TRBJ2-1,12,TRBD1,TRBV30,TGTGCCTGGGGGACAGATTACAATGAGCAGTTCTTC,CAWGTDYNEQFF
NA,TRBJ2-7,11,NA,TRBV28,TGTGCCGGCGCAGATCGCTACGAGCAGTACTTC,CAGADRYEQYF